This T cell receptor (beta chain) was profiled in a study of CD8 T cells in Susac syndrome. RNA amounts of about 0.5 to 1 ug underwent reverse transcription with random hexamers. immunoSEQ multiplex PCR amplified TCR beta CDR3 across 54 Vbeta, 13 Jbeta. TCRdb re-derived calls from the immunoSEQ multiplex PCR reads in MiXCR, one entry per CDR3 protein. The sample has about 29,000 distinct CDR3 sequences, less than 95% seen once; the top ten hold 0.27%. The V gene lost 3 bases and the J gene lost 0 bases, with 8 bases spanning the gap. The CDR3 runs to 14 residues. Germline V gene sequence: CDR1 KGHSH, CDR2 LQKENI. Sequencing targeted TCR beta in T cells from blood (CD8+ and CD4+). Healthy donors served as the controls. They were matched for age and sex. Negative magnetic isolation gave CD8+ and CD4+ cells; FACS enriched CD8+ TEMRA.

This sequence joins TRBV18 and TRBJ1-2; tentatively, D is TRBD1 (5 bases). The sample taken for sequencing was CD8+ T cells from PBMCs. The clonotype originates from a human donor in good health. CDR3 coding DNA: TGTGCCAGCTCACCGGGGCTAGCTAACTATGGCTACACCTTC. Translation gives CASSPGLANYGYTF.